This TCR beta chain was found in a study of blood T cell repertoires in COVID-19. The wider study: The origin of the acute and convalescent COVID-19 samples was the United States, Italy and Spain. PBMCs, B-cell-depleted T cells, or T cells were the source of the cDNA or gDNA that made up the material.

Original analysis: Counts of nucleated cells, estimated from reference gene primer amplification, were obtained. Produced via immunoSEQ multiplex PCR; TCRdb's table is partial and in-frame only. The V and J calls and the clone size are those of that table, but D and trimming were determined from the DNA. The data hold just over 250,000 clones, with 87% observed a single time. Trimming took 5 bases from V and 2 from J, leaving 16 bases between them. CDR1 MDHEN and CDR2 SYDVKM come from the germline V gene. The CDR3 spans 16 residues. The chain employs TRBV28 and TRBJ1-5, with D possibly being TRBD1 (5 bases). The sequence derives from a woman aged 45 to 65 with acute or convalescent COVID-19. The sequencing sample was made of peripheral blood. The CDR3 nucleotides are TGTGCCAGCAGTCGACCGGGGGGTGTGGGCAATCAGCCCCAGCATTTT. This gives the protein CASSRPGGVGNQPQHF.